What follows describes a single TCR beta chain. Its antigen is not known. This sample stems from a study of cytomegalovirus exposure and HLA in healthy donors. 13 Jbeta primers and 60 Vbeta primers were used for the PCR. Some clones are missing from TCRdb's copy, which holds only in-frame ones; the method was immunoSEQ multiplex PCR. Of over 100,000 clones in the sample, around 70% were seen once. Donors were nominally healthy when sampled, though unrecorded immune exposures were likely. This CDR3 has 15 residues. With 4 bases clipped from V and 2 bases from J, the junction kept 4 bases outside the gene matches. Germline values: CDR1 SGDLS, CDR2 YYNGEE. Overall study results and limits: The study flagged approximately 180 TCR beta chains as cytomegalovirus-associated. Several of the most significant clusters appeared linked to common viral pathogens, based on a later analysis.

The material sequenced was PBMCs. This clonotype originated in a man aged 25-40 years in good health and CMV-seropositive. The V call is TRBV9, the J call TRBJ2-1, with 9 bases matching TRBD2. The CDR3 DNA is TGTGCCAGCAGCTTTAGCGGGAGCCCCTACAATGAGCAGTTCTTC. Protein product: CASSFSGSPYNEQFF.